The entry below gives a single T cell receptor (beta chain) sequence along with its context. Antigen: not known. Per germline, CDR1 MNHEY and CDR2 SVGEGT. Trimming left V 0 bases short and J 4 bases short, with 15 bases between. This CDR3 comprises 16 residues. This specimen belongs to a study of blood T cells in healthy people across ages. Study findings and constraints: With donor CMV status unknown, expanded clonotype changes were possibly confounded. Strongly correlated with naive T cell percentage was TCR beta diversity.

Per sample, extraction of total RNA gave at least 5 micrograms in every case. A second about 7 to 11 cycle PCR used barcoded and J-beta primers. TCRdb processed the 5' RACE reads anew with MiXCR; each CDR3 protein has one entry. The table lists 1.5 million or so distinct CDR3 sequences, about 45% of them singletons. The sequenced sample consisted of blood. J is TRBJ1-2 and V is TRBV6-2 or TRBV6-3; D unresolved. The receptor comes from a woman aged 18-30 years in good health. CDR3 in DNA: TGTGCCAGCAGTTACTCGATTACGATAAAGACCTATGGCTACACCTTC. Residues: CASSYSITIKTYGYTF.